Detailed here is one T cell receptor (beta chain). Its cognate antigen is unknown. The gene names here belong to mouse. The CDR3 end falls 4 residues outside the read, so it is completed with the germline J gene. Reverse transcribed after extraction, RNA yielded cDNA as the sequencing template. Assay: immunoSEQ multiplex PCR; the TCRdb copy retains only in-frame clones and omits some. The sample contains about 270,000 clones, none of them singletons. This sample was included in a study of CD8+ T cells in alopecia areata. At the level of the study: Female C3H/HeJ mice aged about 7-10 weeks received skin from approximately 6-12-month-old C3H/HeJ donors with spontaneous alopecia.

Sorting used CD4, CD8alpha, NKG2D, NKG2ACE and other markers on pooled cutaneous lymph node cells. General study results and limits: Scalp data also include sequences from resident alphabeta T cells of normal skin.

CDR3 length equals 15 residues. The junction had 6 bases not matched to a gene; V was cut back by 2 bases and J by 2 bases. Germline V CDR1 and CDR2: NSHNY, SYGAGN. The sequence was collected from a C3H/HeJ mouse with alopecia areata. The strain bears MHC haplotype H2-k. The rearrangement links TRBV13-1 to TRBJ1-2, with 7 nucleotides matching TRBD1. Material: CD4+ T cells sorted from a lymph node. CDR3 sequence reads: CASSELGTANSDYTF. The CDR3 DNA, read in part, is TGTGCCAGCAGTGAACTCGGGACAGCCAACTCC.